The T cell receptor beta chain described here comes from a study of OX40 agonist ivuxolimab in advanced cancers. Study-wide context: All patients had ivuxolimab intravenously every 2 weeks at 0.01 to 10 mg/kg. Recorded diagnoses for dose-escalation patients were hepatocellular carcinoma, melanoma, renal cell or head and neck cancer. Points from the study as a whole: Low normalized T-cell clonal expansion also characterized some of the nonresponders. Clonal expansion by week 6 occurred in CD4+ and CD8+ blood T cells (at 0.1 to 3.0 mg/kg).

Germline CDR1 and CDR2: KGHSH and LQKENI. The junction had 6 bases not matched to a gene; V was cut back by 3 bases and J by 7 bases. The CDR3 is 14 amino acids. In regard to this clone: Its antigen is unidentified.

Clones were read by immunoSEQ multiplex PCR, and TCRdb kept only the in-frame ones, dropping some. The data contain roughly 62,000 clones, 92% of them singletons. This chain links TRBV18 with TRBJ2-4, with 7 bases lining up with TRBD1. Sequenced material: CD4+ or CD8+ T cells sorted from blood, taken in a trial of the OX40 agonist ivuxolimab. This receptor was identified in an adult with an advanced solid tumor such as melanoma, head and neck, liver or kidney cancer. The CDR3 nucleotides read TGTGCCAGCTCACCCCGGGACAGCCTCAACATTCAGTACTTC. Protein product: CASSPRDSLNIQYF.